This T cell receptor beta chain appears in the sequencing data of a study of T-cell reconstitution after alpha-beta-depleted transplantation in children. At least ten counts were recorded for this clonotype. The library targeted TCRbeta and was prepared with unique molecular identifiers. TCRdb re-analysed the PCR reads in MiXCR, keeping a single row per CDR3 protein. Of around 440,000 distinct CDR3 sequences listed, 10% were seen once; the top ten hold just over 2%. Sequencing was performed on PBMCs, taken before TCRalphabeta/CD19-depleted stem cell transplant. This TCR derives from a child aged 2 to 10 with inherited bone marrow failure, due to receive a stem cell transplant.

The DNA of the CDR3 is TGTGCCAGCAGTTTTCGGCCAGGGAAGGGGAACTACGAGCAGTACTTC. Encoded protein: CASSFRPGKGNYEQYF. The V call is TRBV27, the J call TRBJ2-7; weak D call: TRBD1 (5 bases). CDR3 length: 16 amino acids. V gave up 3 bases and J gave up 3 bases, with 18 bases separating them. Germline CDR1 is MNHEY and CDR2 is SMNVEV (reference sequence).